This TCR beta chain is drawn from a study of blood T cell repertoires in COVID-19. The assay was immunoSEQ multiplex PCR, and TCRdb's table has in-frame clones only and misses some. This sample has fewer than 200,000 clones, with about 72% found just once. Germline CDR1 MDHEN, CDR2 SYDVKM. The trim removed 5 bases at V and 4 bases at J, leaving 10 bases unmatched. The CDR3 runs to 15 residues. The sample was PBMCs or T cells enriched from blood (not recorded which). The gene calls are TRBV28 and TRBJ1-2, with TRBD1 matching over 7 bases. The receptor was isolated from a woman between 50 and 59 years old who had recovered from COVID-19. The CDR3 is CASSSDRVPFYGYTF. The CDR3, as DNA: TGTGCCAGCAGTAGTGACAGGGTACCTTTCTATGGCTACACCTTC.